The source of this T cell receptor (beta chain) is a study of T-cell reconstitution after alpha-beta-depleted transplantation in children. Findings and caveats of the study: Surviving recipient cells, namely T cells and thymic progenitors, were the source of high day-60 TCRbeta diversity in some patients. About two months after transplant, alpha-beta T cells reportedly came from several hundred expanded graft clones.

Germline CDR1 and CDR2: LGHDT and YNNKEL (reference sequence). V shed 1 base and J 7 bases; nucleotides not matched to a gene: 10. The CDR3 length is 17 residues. This clonotype was picked up a small number of times. Its target is not known. Preparation of the TCRbeta library was carried out with unique molecular identifiers. TCRdb reanalysed the PCR reads using MiXCR and keeps one entry per CDR3 protein. Found here are roughly 280,000 distinct CDR3 sequences, approximately 10% of them singletons; the top ten hold around a quarter. Sequenced here: peripheral blood, sampled 180 days after TCRalphabeta/CD19-depleted stem cell transplant. This chain connects TRBV3-1 to TRBJ2-1; 10 bases are shared with TRBD2. The receptor comes from a male patient under 10 years old who had a stem cell transplant for chronic granulomatous disease, so the T cells may come from the graft donor. CDR3 bases: TGTGCCAGCAGCCAAGTAGCGGGAGGCACCCCTTTAAATGAGCAGTTCTTC. Translated: CASSQVAGGTPLNEQFF.